The T cell receptor beta chain under discussion was sequenced for a study of blood T cell repertoires in COVID-19. Study overall: Spain, Italy and the United States supplied samples that represented acute and convalescent COVID-19.

The Seattle patients, enrolled during active infection, were followed longitudinally. Germline assignment: CDR1 MGHRA and CDR2 YSYEKL. Germline trimming cut 0 bases from V and 3 bases from J; bases unmatched to any gene: 1. The CDR3 is 16 amino acids. Libraries were prepared by immunoSEQ multiplex PCR; TCRdb keeps only in-frame clonotypes and omits some of them. This table holds 150,000 to 200,000 clones, around 87% found once. The sequenced sample was peripheral blood. The source of this sequence is a woman between 70 and 85 years old with COVID-19, enrolled during active disease. This chain joins TRBV4-1 and TRBJ1-6; 8 bases are a match to TRBD1. CDR3 region: CASSQEDRGYNSPLHF. The CDR3 DNA is TGCGCCAGCAGCCAAGAAGACAGGGGCTATAATTCACCCCTCCACTTT.